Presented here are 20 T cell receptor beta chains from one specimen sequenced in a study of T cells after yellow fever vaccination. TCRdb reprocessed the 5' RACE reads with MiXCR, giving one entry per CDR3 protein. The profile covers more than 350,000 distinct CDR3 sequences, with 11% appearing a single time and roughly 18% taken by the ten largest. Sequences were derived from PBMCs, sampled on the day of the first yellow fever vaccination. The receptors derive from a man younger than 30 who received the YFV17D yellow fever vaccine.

The CDR3 spells CASSTRTYSPLHF. In DNA, the CDR3 is TGTGCCAGTAGTACTCGGACCTATTCACCCCTCCACTTT. J is TRBJ1-6 and V is TRBV19; D remains unclear. The CDR3 is 13 amino acids. Germline-derived CDR1 and CDR2 are LNHDA and SQIVND (reference sequence). V was shortened by 4 bases and J by 8 bases, with 9 bases between the two germline ends.

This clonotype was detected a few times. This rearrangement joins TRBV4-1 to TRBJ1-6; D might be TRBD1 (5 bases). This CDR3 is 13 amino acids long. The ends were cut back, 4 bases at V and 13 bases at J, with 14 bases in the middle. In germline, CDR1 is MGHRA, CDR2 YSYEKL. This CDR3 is CASSPGPTPPLHF. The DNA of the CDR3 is TGCGCCAGCAGCCCGGGGCCGACGCCCCCCCTCCACTTT.

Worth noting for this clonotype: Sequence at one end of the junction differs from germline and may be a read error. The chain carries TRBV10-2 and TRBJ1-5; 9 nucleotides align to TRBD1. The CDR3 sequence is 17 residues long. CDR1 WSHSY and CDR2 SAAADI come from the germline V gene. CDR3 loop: CASTRTGGRYSKQPQHF. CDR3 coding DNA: TGCGCCAGCACCCGAACAGGGGGCCGGTATAGCAAACAGCCCCAGCATTTT.

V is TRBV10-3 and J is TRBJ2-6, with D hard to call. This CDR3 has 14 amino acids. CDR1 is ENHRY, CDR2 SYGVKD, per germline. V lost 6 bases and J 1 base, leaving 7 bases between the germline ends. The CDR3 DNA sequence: TGTGCCATCAGGACCAGTTCTGGGGCCAACGTCCTGACTTTC. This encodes CAIRTSSGANVLTF.

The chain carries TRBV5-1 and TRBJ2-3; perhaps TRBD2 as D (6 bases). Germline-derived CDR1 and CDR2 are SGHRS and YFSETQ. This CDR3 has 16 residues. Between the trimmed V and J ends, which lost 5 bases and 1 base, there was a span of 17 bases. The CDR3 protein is CASRTRDFSRTDTQYF. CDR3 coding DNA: TGCGCCAGCAGAACTCGGGACTTCTCCCGCACAGATACGCAGTATTTT.

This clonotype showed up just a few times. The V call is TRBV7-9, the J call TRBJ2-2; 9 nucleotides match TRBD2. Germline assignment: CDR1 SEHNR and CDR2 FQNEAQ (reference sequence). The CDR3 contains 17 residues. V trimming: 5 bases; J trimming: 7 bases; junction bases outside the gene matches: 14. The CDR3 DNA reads TGTGCCAGCAGCCCCGTAGAAGCGGGGGGATTTAACGGGGAGCTGTTTTTT. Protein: CASSPVEAGGFNGELFF.

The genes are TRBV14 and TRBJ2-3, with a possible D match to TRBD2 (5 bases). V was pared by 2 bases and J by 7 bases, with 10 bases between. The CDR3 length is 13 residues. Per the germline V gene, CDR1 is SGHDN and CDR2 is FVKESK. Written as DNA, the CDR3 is TGTGCCAGCAGCCAACGCGAGGGATATACGCAGTATTTT. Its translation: CASSQREGYTQYF.

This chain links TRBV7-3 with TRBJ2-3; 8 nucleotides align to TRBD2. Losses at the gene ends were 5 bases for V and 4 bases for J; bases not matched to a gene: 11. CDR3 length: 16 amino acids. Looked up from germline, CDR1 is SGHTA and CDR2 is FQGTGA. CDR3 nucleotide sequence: TGTGCCAGCAGCCGAACCCCGGGACTAGGAGCAGATACGCAGTATTTT. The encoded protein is CASSRTPGLGADTQYF.

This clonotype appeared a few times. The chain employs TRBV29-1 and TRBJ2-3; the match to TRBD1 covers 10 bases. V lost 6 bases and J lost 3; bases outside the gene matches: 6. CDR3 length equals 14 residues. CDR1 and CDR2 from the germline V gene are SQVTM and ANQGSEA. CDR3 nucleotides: TGCAGCGTGACCGGGACAGGGGTAACAGATACGCAGTATTTT. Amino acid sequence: CSVTGTGVTDTQYF.

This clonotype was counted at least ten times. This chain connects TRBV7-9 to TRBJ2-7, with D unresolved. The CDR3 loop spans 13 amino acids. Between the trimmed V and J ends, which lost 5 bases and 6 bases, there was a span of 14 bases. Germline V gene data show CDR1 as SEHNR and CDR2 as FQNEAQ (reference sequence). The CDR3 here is CASSPPVEFEQYF. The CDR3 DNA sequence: TGTGCCAGCAGCCCTCCTGTTGAGTTCGAGCAGTACTTC.

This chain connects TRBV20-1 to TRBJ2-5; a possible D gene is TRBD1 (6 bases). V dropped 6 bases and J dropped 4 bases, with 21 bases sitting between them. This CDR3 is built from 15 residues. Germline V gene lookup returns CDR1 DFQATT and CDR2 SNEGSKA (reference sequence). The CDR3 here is CSAKSGYREIETQYF. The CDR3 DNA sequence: TGCAGTGCCAAGAGTGGGTACAGGGAGATAGAGACCCAGTACTTC.

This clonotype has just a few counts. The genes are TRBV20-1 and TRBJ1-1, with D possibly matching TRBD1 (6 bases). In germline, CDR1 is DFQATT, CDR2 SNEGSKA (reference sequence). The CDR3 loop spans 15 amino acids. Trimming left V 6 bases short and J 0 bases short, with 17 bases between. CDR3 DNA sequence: TGCAGTGCAAGGGGGTGGGAGGGGATGAACACTGAAGCTTTCTTT. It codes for CSARGWEGMNTEAFF.

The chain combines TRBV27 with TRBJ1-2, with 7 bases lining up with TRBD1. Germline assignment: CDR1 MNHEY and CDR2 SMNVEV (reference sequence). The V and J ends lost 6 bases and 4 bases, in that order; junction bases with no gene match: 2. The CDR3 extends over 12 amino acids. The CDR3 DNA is TGTGCCAGCAGACAGGGGTTCTATGGCTACACCTTC. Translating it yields CASRQGFYGYTF.

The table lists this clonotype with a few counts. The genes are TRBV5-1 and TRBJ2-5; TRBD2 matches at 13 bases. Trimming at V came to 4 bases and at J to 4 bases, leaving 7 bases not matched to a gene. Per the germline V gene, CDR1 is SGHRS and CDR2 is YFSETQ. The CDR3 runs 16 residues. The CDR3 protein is CASSIGLAGASETQYF. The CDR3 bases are TGCGCCAGCAGCATAGGACTAGCGGGGGCCTCAGAGACCCAGTACTTC.

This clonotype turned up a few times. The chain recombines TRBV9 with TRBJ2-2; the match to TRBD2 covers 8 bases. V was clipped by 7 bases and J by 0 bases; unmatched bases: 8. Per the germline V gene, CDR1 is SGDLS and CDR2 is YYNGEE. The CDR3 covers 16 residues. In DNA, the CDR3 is TGTGCCAGCGGGCGGGGGGCCGGACCGAACACCGGGGAGCTGTTTTTT. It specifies CASGRGAGPNTGELFF.

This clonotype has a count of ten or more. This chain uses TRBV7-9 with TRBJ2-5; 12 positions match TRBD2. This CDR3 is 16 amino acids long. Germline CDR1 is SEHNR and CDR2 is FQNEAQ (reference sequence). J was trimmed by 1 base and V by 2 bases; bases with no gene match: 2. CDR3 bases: TGTGCCAGCAGCTTAACGGGACTAGCGGGCCAAGAGACCCAGTACTTC. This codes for CASSLTGLAGQETQYF.

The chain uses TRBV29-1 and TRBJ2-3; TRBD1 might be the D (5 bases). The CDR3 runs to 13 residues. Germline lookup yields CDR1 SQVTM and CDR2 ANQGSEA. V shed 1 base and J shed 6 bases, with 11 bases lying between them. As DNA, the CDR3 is TGCAGCGTTGAAGTCACACAGGCCGATACGCAGTATTTT. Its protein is CSVEVTQADTQYF.

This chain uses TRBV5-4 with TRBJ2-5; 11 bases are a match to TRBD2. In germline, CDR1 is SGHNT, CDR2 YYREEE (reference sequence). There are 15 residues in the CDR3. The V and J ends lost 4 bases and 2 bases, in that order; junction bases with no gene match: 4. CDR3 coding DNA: TGTGCCAGCAGCCGGGGACTAGCGGTGCAAGAGACCCAGTACTTC. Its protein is CASSRGLAVQETQYF.

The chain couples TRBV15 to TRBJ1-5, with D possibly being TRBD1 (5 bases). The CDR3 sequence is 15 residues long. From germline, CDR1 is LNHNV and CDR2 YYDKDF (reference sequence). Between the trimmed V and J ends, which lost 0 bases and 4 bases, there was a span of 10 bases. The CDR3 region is CATSRDWAGNQPQHF. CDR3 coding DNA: TGTGCCACCAGCAGAGATTGGGCAGGGAATCAGCCCCAGCATTTT.

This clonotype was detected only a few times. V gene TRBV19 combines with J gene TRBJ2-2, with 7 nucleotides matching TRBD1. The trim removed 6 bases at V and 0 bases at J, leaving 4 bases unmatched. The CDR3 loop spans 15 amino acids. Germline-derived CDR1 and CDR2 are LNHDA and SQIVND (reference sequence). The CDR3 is CASRRQGSNTGELFF. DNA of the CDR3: TGTGCCAGTAGAAGACAGGGCTCGAACACCGGGGAGCTGTTTTTT. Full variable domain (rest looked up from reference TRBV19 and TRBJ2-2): DGGITQSPKYLFRKEGQNVTLSCEQNLNHDAMYWYRQDPGQGLRLIYYSQIVNDFQKGDIAEGYSVSREKKESFPLTVTSAQKNPTAFYLCASRRQGSNTGELFFGEGSRLTVL.